A single sample is the source of the 24 T cell receptor beta chains below, sequenced in a study of blood T cell repertoires in COVID-19. This table comes from immunoSEQ multiplex PCR, and its TCRdb copy is limited to in-frame clones, with some not included. Of about 470,000 clones in the sample, about 90% were seen once. The specimen was PBMCs or T cells enriched from blood (not recorded which). The receptors stem from a woman aged 18-29 years who had recovered from COVID-19.

V and J are TRBV19 and TRBJ1-6, with D maybe TRBD1 (5 bases). The germline V gene encodes CDR1 LNHDA and CDR2 SQIVND (reference sequence). The CDR3 extends over 18 amino acids. Trimming cost V 6 bases and J 0 bases, with 18 bases left between them. In DNA form, the CDR3 reads TGTGCCAGTAGCCCCACCCGGGGGTACAGCTCCTATAATTCACCCCTCCACTTT. This translates into CASSPTRGYSSYNSPLHF.

V is TRBV5-1 and J is TRBJ1-2; D unresolved. The CDR3 spans 16 residues. V lost 3 bases and J lost 2, with 17 bases in between. CDR1 is SGHRS, CDR2 YFSETQ, per germline. The CDR3 here is CASSSETTQANYGYTF. The CDR3 DNA follows: TGCGCCAGCAGCTCAGAAACGACCCAAGCGAACTATGGCTACACCTTC.

This clone was picked up a small number of times. This chain uses TRBV6-5 with TRBJ2-5; 12 positions agree with TRBD2. Germline V gene data show CDR1 as MNHEY and CDR2 as SVGAGI. V gave up 5 bases and J gave up 4 bases; unmatched junction bases: 5. CDR3 size: 15 residues. DNA of the CDR3: TGTGCCAGCAGTCCTACTAGCGGGGGGTCAGAGACCCAGTACTTC. Protein sequence: CASSPTSGGSETQYF.

This clone occurred many times. The chain couples TRBV30 to TRBJ2-3; 9 positions agree with TRBD1. Germline CDR1 and CDR2: GTSNPN and SVGIG (reference sequence). The V gene end was trimmed by 0 bases and the J gene end by 6 bases; junction bases not matched to a gene: 7. The CDR3 runs to 15 residues. The CDR3 DNA reads as TGTGCCTGGAGTGTACTTGACAGGGGGAGGGATACGCAGTATTTT. It translates to CAWSVLDRGRDTQYF.

Comment on this clone: At one of its ends the junction is not consistent with the germline gene, which may arise from a read error. This chain connects TRBV2 to TRBJ1-3, with no clear D. Germline V gives CDR1 SNHLY, CDR2 FYNNEI. CDR3 length: 14 amino acids. In nucleotides, the CDR3 is TGTGCCAGCAGAGAAGGGCTTCCTGGAAACACCATATATTTT. Translation: CASREGLPGNTIYF.

V and J are TRBV16 and TRBJ1-4; TRBD1 aligns across 8 bases. This CDR3 comprises 15 residues. V lost 2 bases and J lost 8; bases outside the gene matches: 7. CDR1 and CDR2 from the germline V gene are KGHSY and FQNENV. The CDR3 loop reads CASSQGGQAREKLFF. The CDR3 region has the DNA TGTGCCAGCAGCCAAGGGGGACAGGCACGGGAAAAACTGTTTTTT.

The rearrangement joins TRBV9 to TRBJ1-2, with 7 bases matching TRBD1. The CDR3 is made up of 14 amino acids. The V gene's germline CDR1 is SGDLS and CDR2 YYNGEE. V gave up 4 bases and J gave up 4 bases; unmatched junction bases: 7. CDR3 amino acids: CASSLTGELYGYTF. CDR3 DNA sequence: TGTGCCAGCAGCCTTACAGGGGAACTCTATGGCTACACCTTC.

The chain recombines TRBV25-1 with TRBJ1-2, with D unresolved. V lost 4 bases and J lost 8, with 11 bases in between. The CDR3 loop spans 12 amino acids. CDR1 is MGHDK and CDR2 is SYGVNS in the germline V gene. This CDR3 reads CASSGGVGGYTF. The CDR3 DNA reads TGTGCCAGCAGTGGGGGAGTGGGAGGCTACACCTTC.

The rearrangement links TRBV7-8 to TRBJ1-6; 7 nucleotides match TRBD1. V lost 6 bases to trimming and J lost 5 bases; unmatched junction nucleotides: 7. In germline, CDR1 is SGHVS, CDR2 FQNEAQ. The CDR3 runs to 15 residues. CDR3 residues: CASSSAGGNNSPLHF. The DNA for the CDR3 is TGTGCCAGCAGTTCAGCAGGGGGTAATAATTCACCCCTCCACTTT. Supplemented by reference TRBV7-8 and TRBJ1-6, the full variable domain reads GAGVSQSPRYKVAKRGQDVALRCDPISGHVSLFWYQQALGQGPEFLTYFQNEAQLDKSGLPSDRFFAERPEGSVSTLKIQRTQQEDSAVYLCASSSAGGNNSPLHFGNGTRLTVT.

V gene TRBV7-9 combines with J gene TRBJ1-1; 7 bases agree with TRBD1. The CDR3 totals 13 residues. The V gene's germline CDR1 is SEHNR and CDR2 FQNEAQ (reference sequence). The junction had 8 bases not matched to a gene; V was cut back by 5 bases and J by 8 bases. The CDR3 coding sequence is TGTGCCAGCAGCGCCACCTGGGACAGCGAAGCTTTCTTT. Encoded protein: CASSATWDSEAFF.

The count of this clone is one. This chain links TRBV11-2 with TRBJ1-2; 8 bases map to TRBD1. Germline V lookup: CDR1 SGHAT, CDR2 FQNNGV. The V segment lost 1 base and the J segment 4 bases; nucleotides outside the gene matches: 8. This CDR3 is 16 amino acids long. Written as DNA, the CDR3 is TGTGCCAGCAGCTTAGTTGCAGGGGGCTCCACCTATGGCTACACCTTC. It yields the protein CASSLVAGGSTYGYTF.

This clone is a singleton in its sample. V usage is TRBV12-3 or TRBV12-4 and J usage is TRBJ1-2; TRBD1 agrees at 8 bases. This CDR3 is built from 12 residues. The V gene end was trimmed by 10 bases and the J gene end by 4 bases; junction bases not matched to a gene: 5. This CDR3 is CATNDRGYGYTF. DNA of the CDR3: TGTGCCACAAACGACAGGGGCTATGGCTACACCTTC.

V gene TRBV28 combines with J gene TRBJ1-4, with 8 bases matching TRBD1. The V segment lost 3 bases and the J segment 5 bases; nucleotides outside the gene matches: 2. Germline V gene lookup returns CDR1 MDHEN and CDR2 SYDVKM. This CDR3 contains 14 residues. In DNA, the CDR3 is TGTGCCAGCAGTTTGGGACAGGAGAATGAAAAACTGTTTTTT. Its translation: CASSLGQENEKLFF. Drawing the rest from reference TRBV28 and TRBJ1-4, the complete variable domain is DVKVTQSSRYLVKRTGEKVFLECVQDMDHENMFWYRQDPGLGLRLIYFSYDVKMKEKGDIPEGYSVSREKKERFSLILESASTNQTSMYLCASSLGQENEKLFFGSGTQLSVL.

This chain connects TRBV7-2 to TRBJ1-5; tentative D call: TRBD1 (5 bases). The V end lost 1 base, the J end lost 6 bases, and 16 bases lay between the germline ends. CDR3 size: 16 residues. Germline V gene sequence: CDR1 SGHTA, CDR2 FQGNSA. The CDR3 spells CASSLGTGGGVQPQHF. The CDR3 DNA is TGTGCCAGCAGCTTAGGTACCGGGGGAGGAGTTCAGCCCCAGCATTTT.

The V call is TRBV29-1, the J call TRBJ2-2, with TRBD1 matching over 7 bases. Germline V gene lookup returns CDR1 SQVTM and CDR2 ANQGSEA. V lost 7 bases, J lost 4 bases, and 3 bases stayed unmatched. The CDR3 runs 12 residues. The DNA of the CDR3 is TGCAGCGCCACAGGGGTCACCGGGGAGCTGTTTTTT. This codes for CSATGVTGELFF.

The rearrangement links TRBV19 to TRBJ1-5, with 8 bases matching TRBD1. Per germline, CDR1 LNHDA and CDR2 SQIVND (reference sequence). The CDR3 extends over 17 amino acids. The junction had 10 bases not matched to a gene; V was cut back by 5 bases and J by 1 base. CDR3 sequence reads: CASSLGQGRNSNQPQHF. As DNA, the CDR3 is TGTGCCAGTAGTCTTGGACAGGGAAGGAACAGCAATCAGCCCCAGCATTTT.

This chain uses TRBV2 with TRBJ1-1, with 10 bases matching TRBD1. The V gene end was trimmed by 7 bases and the J gene end by 13 bases; junction bases not matched to a gene: 18. The CDR3 is made up of 15 amino acids. CDR1 and CDR2 (germline): SNHLY, FYNNEI. CDR3 sequence reads: CASTSGTGDPPLSFF. The CDR3 coding sequence is TGTGCCAGCACATCCGGGACAGGGGACCCCCCGCTCAGTTTCTTT.

The chain joins TRBV2 to TRBJ1-2; D gene ambiguous. The CDR3 runs to 12 residues. Trimming took off 8 bases at V and 5 bases at J, with 12 bases between the two ends. Germline assignment: CDR1 SNHLY and CDR2 FYNNEI. CDR3 DNA sequence: TGTGCCAGCTCAGAGGGTGGGTATGGCTACACCTTC. Protein product: CASSEGGYGYTF.

This chain uses TRBV7-6 with TRBJ2-2; TRBD2 matches 8 bases. The CDR3 is 14 amino acids. V was pared by 5 bases and J by 6 bases, with 5 bases of the junction left unmatched. Per the germline V gene, CDR1 is SGHVS and CDR2 is FNYEAQ. CDR3 region: CASSPSLAAGELFF. CDR3 sequence (DNA): TGTGCCAGCAGCCCTTCACTAGCGGCCGGGGAGCTGTTTTTT.

In regard to this clone: One junction end does not reproduce the germline sequence, and a read error may be involved. The V call is TRBV28, the J call TRBJ1-3, with D possibly matching TRBD1 (6 bases). The CDR3 covers 14 residues. Germline CDR1 MDHEN, CDR2 SYDVKM. DNA for the CDR3: TGTGCCAGCACTTTAGGGGGGGCTGGAAACACCATATATTTT. This translates into CASTLGGAGNTIYF.

V gene TRBV19 combines with J gene TRBJ1-1; D is ambiguous. The CDR3 spans 12 residues. Germline V gives CDR1 LNHDA, CDR2 SQIVND (reference sequence). Trimming pared 7 bases from V and 2 bases from J, leaving 8 bases between. The CDR3 here is CASKAGNTEAFF. CDR3 nucleotides: TGTGCCAGTAAGGCGGGTAACACTGAAGCTTTCTTT.

CDR3 nucleotide sequence: TGTGCCAGCAGGAATGCAGTGAACACTGAAGCTTTCTTT. Its protein product is CASRNAVNTEAFF. The V and J genes are TRBV2 and TRBJ1-1; D not resolved. CDR3 size: 13 residues. V lost 6 bases and J 0 bases, leaving 8 bases between the germline ends. Germline CDR1 SNHLY, CDR2 FYNNEI.

This clone is a singleton in its sample. V usage is TRBV4-1 and J usage is TRBJ2-1, with a possible D match to TRBD1 (5 bases). CDR1 is MGHRA, CDR2 YSYEKL, per germline. Deletions cut 0 bases from V and 7 bases from J, with 7 bases between. The CDR3 loop spans 13 amino acids. In nucleotides, the CDR3 is TGCGCCAGCAGCCAAGAGACAGAAAATGAGCAGTTCTTC. Amino acids: CASSQETENEQFF.

This clone showed up just a few times. V gene TRBV10-1 combines with J gene TRBJ2-7; D is unresolved. V dropped 1 base and J dropped 2 bases, with 12 bases sitting between them. Germline-derived CDR1 and CDR2 are WNHNN and SYGVQD (reference sequence). The CDR3 sequence is 15 residues long. CDR3 loop: CASSEFPGPTYEQYF. In DNA, the CDR3 is TGCGCCAGCAGTGAGTTCCCAGGTCCCACCTACGAGCAGTACTTC.